Below, 9 T cell receptor beta chains from the same sample are listed, as sequenced in a study of CD8+ T cells in alopecia areata listed by TCRdb under 2018. Library method: the immunoSEQ multiplex PCR assay. RNA was extracted from all samples and reverse transcribed into cDNA as template for TCR sequencing. The table was pulled from immuneACCESS by TCRdb, which kept in-frame rearrangements only. Such tables lose some clones; where checked, under half of the loss comes from unresolved V genes, and the rest has no known cause. The sample table shows approximately 89,000 clones, and roughly 51% are seen once. In total, the top ten clones hold 5.5% to 6.5% of the sample. The sample comprised NKG2D-high CD8+ T cells sorted from blood. The cell subset or site tag for this specimen amounts to: sorted CD8+ NKG2D-high blood T cells. The receptors shown here come from a human donor with alopecia areata.

This chain links TRBV7-9 with TRBJ1-1; 8 bases align to TRBD1. Per the germline V gene, CDR1 is SEHNR and CDR2 is FQNEAQ (reference sequence). The ends lost 1 base at V and 11 bases at J; junction bases unmatched: 6. The CDR3 runs to 13 residues. The CDR3 bases are TGTGCCAGCAGCTTAGGGTCCCAGGGGGCCGCTTTCTTT. It is translated as CASSLGSQGAAFF.

The chain couples TRBV19 to TRBJ2-7, with no clear D. Trimming stripped 3 bases from V and 2 bases from J, with 8 bases between. Germline CDR1 reads LNHDA; CDR2 reads SQIVND (reference sequence). The CDR3 length is 13 residues. DNA for the CDR3: TGTGCCAGTAGTATTGGGTCAGCCTACGAGCAGTACTTC. Translating gives CASSIGSAYEQYF.

A few counts support this clone. The CDR3 nucleotides read TGCAGCGTTGAATCGGGGCGGGAGGAAGCAGATACGCAGTATTTT. Translation: CSVESGREEADTQYF. This chain links TRBV29-1 with TRBJ2-3, with 8 bases lining up with TRBD2. J was trimmed by 4 bases and V by 2 bases; bases with no gene match: 8. Germline V gene lookup returns CDR1 SQVTM and CDR2 ANQGSEA. This CDR3 has 15 amino acids.

The chain joins TRBV29-1 to TRBJ2-1, with D perhaps TRBD2 (6 bases). The CDR3 spans 13 residues. The V end was cut by 1 base, the J end by 10 bases, with 14 bases between. Germline CDR1 reads SQVTM; CDR2 reads ANQGSEA. This chain's CDR3 is CSVEGKRGSEQFF. The CDR3 DNA reads as TGCAGCGTTGAAGGTAAACGGGGGAGCGAGCAGTTCTTC.

The chain recombines TRBV29-1 with TRBJ2-3, with D tentatively TRBD2 (7 bases). Germline CDR1 is SQVTM and CDR2 is ANQGSEA. CDR3 size: 17 residues. Trimming pared 3 bases from V and 1 base from J, leaving 20 bases between. The CDR3 region is CSVEAASFGGRTDTQYF. Here the CDR3 DNA reads TGCAGCGTTGAGGCGGCGAGCTTCGGGGGGCGCACAGATACGCAGTATTTT.

This chain connects TRBV4-1 to TRBJ2-1; 11 nucleotides match TRBD2. In germline, CDR1 is MGHRA, CDR2 YSYEKL. V trimming: 0 bases; J trimming: 7 bases; junction bases outside the gene matches: 5. This CDR3 is built from 16 residues. CDR3 amino acids: CASSQDVASGGNEQFF. CDR3 nucleotide sequence: TGCGCCAGCAGCCAAGACGTCGCTAGCGGGGGGAATGAGCAGTTCTTC.

This clone has more than one count but fewer than ten. CDR3 nucleotide sequence: TGTGCCAGCAGCGTAGGGGGTAGTGCCTCCTACAATGAGCAGTTCTTC. It is translated as CASSVGGSASYNEQFF. V usage is TRBV9 and J usage is TRBJ2-1, with D unclear. V lost 0 bases and J lost 0, with 10 bases in between. Germline assignment: CDR1 SGDLS and CDR2 YYNGEE. The CDR3 is 16 residues long.

The chain is built from TRBV5-1 and TRBJ1-1; maybe TRBD1 (5 bases). Trimming left V 1 base short and J 1 base short, with 17 bases between. This CDR3 contains 17 residues. Germline CDR1 reads SGHRS; CDR2 reads YFSETQ. The CDR3 DNA reads TGCGCCAGCAGCTTGCCCGACAGCCGGGTTGGGAACACTGAAGCTTTCTTT. Its protein product is CASSLPDSRVGNTEAFF.

This clone was detected a few times. The chain joins TRBV28 to TRBJ2-1; 7 bases agree with TRBD1. V shed 3 bases and J 8 bases; nucleotides not matched to a gene: 10. There are 15 residues in the CDR3. Germline V gene lookup returns CDR1 MDHEN and CDR2 SYDVKM. CDR3 in amino acids: CASSFSGQEIHEQFF. For the CDR3, the DNA is TGTGCCAGCAGTTTCTCTGGACAGGAAATCCATGAGCAGTTCTTC. Looking up the rest from reference TRBV28 and TRBJ2-1 gives the full variable domain: DVKVTQSSRYLVKRTGEKVFLECVQDMDHENMFWYRQDPGLGLRLIYFSYDVKMKEKGDIPEGYSVSREKKERFSLILESASTNQTSMYLCASSFSGQEIHEQFFGPGTRLTVL.